This TCR beta chain was sequenced during a study of CD8+CD57+ T cells in acquired aplastic anemia. Findings and caveats of the study: Between the patient and control groups, CD8+ Simpson's diversity did not differ significantly. Comparison of patients with controls identified 25 to 35 shared CD8+ CDR3 sequences.

A note on this clonotype: Its antigen is as yet unknown.

In patients chosen for sequencing, flow cytometry had shown CD8+CD57+ cell expansion. The enrolled patients all had severe acquired aplastic anemia. The V gene's germline CDR1 is KGHSH and CDR2 LQKENI. The ends were cut back, 0 bases at V and 6 bases at J, with 12 bases in the middle. The CDR3 totals 16 residues. Genomic DNA was employed as the template in profiling TCR beta VDJ and CDR3. TCRdb reprocessed the reads with MiXCR, giving one entry per CDR3 protein. The sample shows roughly 500,000 distinct CDR3 sequences, about a third of them seen only once. The chain links TRBV18 to TRBJ1-6, with TRBD1 as a possible D gene (5 bases). What was sequenced was sorted CD4+, CD8+, or CD8+CD57+ T cells (not recorded which) from PBMCs. The TCR sequence derives from a human donor with aplastic anemia. CDR3 nucleotide sequence: TGTGCCAGCTCACCACCTTCTCAGGGTTTTAATTCACCCCTCCACTTT. This translates into CASSPPSQGFNSPLHF.